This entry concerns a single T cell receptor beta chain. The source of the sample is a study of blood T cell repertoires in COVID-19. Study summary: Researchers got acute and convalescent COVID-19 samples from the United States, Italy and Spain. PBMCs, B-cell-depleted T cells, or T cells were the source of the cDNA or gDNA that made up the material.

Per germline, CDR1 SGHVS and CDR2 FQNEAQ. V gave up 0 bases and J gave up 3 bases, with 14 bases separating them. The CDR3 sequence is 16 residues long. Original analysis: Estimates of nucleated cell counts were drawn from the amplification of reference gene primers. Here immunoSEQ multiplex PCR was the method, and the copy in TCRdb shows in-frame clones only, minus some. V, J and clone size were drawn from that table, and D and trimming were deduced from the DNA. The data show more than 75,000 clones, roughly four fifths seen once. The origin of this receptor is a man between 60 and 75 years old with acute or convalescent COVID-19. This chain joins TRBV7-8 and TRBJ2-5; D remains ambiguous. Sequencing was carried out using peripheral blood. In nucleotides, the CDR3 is TGTGCCAGCAGCTTAGCCTGGAATCCCGAGGAAGAGACCCAGTACTTC. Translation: CASSLAWNPEEETQYF.